This TCR beta chain was captured by sequencing in a study of cytomegalovirus exposure and HLA in healthy donors. Donors in the study were healthy people who gave bone marrow. Both 60 Vbeta primers and 13 Jbeta primers went into the PCR. TCRdb keeps only in-frame clones here, not all; method: immunoSEQ multiplex PCR. Seen here are 150,000 to 200,000 clones, about 81% observed once, and the top ten hold approximately 1.5%. The germline CDR1 and CDR2 sequences are LGHNA and YNFKEQ. The CDR3 totals 13 residues. V lost 4 bases, J lost 5 bases, and 11 bases lay in between. The sequence came from a man in his forties or fifties in good health and CMV-seronegative. J is TRBJ2-5 and V is TRBV4-2, with a weak D call TRBD2 (5 bases). Sequencing input: PBMCs. CDR3 sequence (DNA): TGTGCCAGCAGCCCCCGGGAATGGGAGACCCAGTACTTC. Translated, it gives CASSPREWETQYF.